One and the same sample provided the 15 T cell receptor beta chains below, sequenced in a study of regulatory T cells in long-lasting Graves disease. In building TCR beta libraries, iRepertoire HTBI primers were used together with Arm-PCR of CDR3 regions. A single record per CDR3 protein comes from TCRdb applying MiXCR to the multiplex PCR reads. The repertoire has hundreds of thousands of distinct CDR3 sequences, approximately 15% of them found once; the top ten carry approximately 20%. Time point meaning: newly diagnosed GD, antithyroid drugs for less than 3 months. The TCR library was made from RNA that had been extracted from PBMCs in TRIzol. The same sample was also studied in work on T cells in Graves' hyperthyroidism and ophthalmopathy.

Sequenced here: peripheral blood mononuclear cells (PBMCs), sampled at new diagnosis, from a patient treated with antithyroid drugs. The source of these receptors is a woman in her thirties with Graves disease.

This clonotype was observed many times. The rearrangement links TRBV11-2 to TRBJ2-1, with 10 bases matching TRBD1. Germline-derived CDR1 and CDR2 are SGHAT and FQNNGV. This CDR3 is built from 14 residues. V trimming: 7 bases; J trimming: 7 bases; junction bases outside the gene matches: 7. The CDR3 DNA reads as TGTGCCAGCACCCGGACAGGGGGGAGGAATGAGCAGTTCTTC. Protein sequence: CASTRTGGRNEQFF.

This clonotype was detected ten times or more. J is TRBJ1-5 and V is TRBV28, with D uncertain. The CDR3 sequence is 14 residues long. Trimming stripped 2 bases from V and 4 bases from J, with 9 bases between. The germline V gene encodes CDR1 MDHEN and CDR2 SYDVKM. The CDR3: CASSLENQNQPQHF. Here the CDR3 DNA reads TGTGCCAGCAGTTTAGAGAACCAGAATCAGCCCCAGCATTTT.

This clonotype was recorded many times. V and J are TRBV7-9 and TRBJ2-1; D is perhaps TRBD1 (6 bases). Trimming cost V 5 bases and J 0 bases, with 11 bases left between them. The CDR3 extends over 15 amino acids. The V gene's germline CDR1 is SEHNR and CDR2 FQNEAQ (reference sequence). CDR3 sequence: CASSPNRDSYNEQFF. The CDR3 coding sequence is TGTGCCAGCAGCCCTAACAGGGACTCCTACAATGAGCAGTTCTTC.

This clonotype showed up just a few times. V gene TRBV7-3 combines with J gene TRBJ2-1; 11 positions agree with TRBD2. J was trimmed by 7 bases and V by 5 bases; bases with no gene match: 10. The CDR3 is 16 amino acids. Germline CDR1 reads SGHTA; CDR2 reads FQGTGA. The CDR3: CASSPLAGEGSNEQFF. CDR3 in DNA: TGTGCCAGCAGCCCACTAGCGGGAGAGGGCTCAAATGAGCAGTTCTTC.

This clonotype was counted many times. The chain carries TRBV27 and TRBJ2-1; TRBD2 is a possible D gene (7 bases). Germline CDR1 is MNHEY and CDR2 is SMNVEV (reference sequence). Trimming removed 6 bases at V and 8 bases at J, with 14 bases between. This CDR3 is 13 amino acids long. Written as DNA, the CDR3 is TGTGCCAGCAGCCCAAGGGGGGGGGATGAGCAGTTCTTC. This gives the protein CASSPRGGDEQFF.

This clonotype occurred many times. CDR3 in DNA: TGTGCCAGCGGCCGGACAGGTAGCAATCAGCCCCAGCATTTT. Translating gives CASGRTGSNQPQHF. This sequence joins TRBV6-1 and TRBJ1-5, with 7 bases lining up with TRBD1. Germline trimming cut 8 bases from V and 0 bases from J; bases unmatched to any gene: 4. CDR1 and CDR2 from the germline V gene are MNHNS and SASEGT. This CDR3 is 14 amino acids long.

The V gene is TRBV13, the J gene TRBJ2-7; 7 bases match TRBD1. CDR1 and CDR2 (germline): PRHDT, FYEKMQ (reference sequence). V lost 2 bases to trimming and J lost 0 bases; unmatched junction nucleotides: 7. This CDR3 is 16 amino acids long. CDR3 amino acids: CASSLRQTGISYEQYF. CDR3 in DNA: TGTGCCAGCAGCTTACGACAGACAGGGATCTCCTACGAGCAGTACTTC. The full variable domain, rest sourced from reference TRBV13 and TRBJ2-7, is AAGVIQSPRHLIKEKRETATLKCYPIPRHDTVYWYQQGPGQDPQFLISFYEKMQSDKGSIPDRFSAQQFSDYHSELNMSSLELGDSALYFCASSLRQTGISYEQYFGPGTRLTVT.

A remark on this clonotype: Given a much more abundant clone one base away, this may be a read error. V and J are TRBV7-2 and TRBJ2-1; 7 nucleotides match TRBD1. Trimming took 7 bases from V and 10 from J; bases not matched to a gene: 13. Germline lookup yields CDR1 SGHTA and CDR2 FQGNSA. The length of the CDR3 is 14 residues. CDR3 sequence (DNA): TGTGCCAGCACCCAGACAGGGATGGTCTACGAGCAGTTCTTC. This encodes CASTQTGMVYEQFF.

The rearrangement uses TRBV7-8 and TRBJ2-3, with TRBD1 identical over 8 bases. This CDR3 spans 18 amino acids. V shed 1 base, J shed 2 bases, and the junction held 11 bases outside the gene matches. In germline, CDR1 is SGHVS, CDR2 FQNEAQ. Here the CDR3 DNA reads TGTGCCAGCAGCTTAGTTTATACAGGGGGTTACCTCACAGATACGCAGTATTTT. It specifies CASSLVYTGGYLTDTQYF.

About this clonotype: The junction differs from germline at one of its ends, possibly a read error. The chain's CDR3 is CASRYQRSGNTMYF. The DNA of the CDR3 is TGTGCCAGCAGGTATCAGCGCTCTGGAAACACCATGTATTTT. The chain links TRBV5-6 to TRBJ1-3, with D uncertain. Germline values: CDR1 SGHDT, CDR2 YYEEEE. This CDR3 comprises 14 residues.

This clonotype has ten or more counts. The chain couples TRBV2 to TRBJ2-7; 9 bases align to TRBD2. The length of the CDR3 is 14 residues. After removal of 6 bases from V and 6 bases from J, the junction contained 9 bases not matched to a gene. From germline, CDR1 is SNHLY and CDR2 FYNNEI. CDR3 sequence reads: CASRTGTSSTEQYF. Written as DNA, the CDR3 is TGTGCCAGCAGAACCGGGACTAGCTCTACCGAGCAGTACTTC.

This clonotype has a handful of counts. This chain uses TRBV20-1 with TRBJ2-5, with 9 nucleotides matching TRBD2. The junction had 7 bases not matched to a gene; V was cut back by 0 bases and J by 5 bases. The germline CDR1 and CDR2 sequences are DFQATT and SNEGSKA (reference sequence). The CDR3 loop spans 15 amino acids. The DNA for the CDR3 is TGCAGTGCTAGAGAGGGCGGGAGGGCCCTTGAGACCCAGTACTTC. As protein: CSAREGGRALETQYF.

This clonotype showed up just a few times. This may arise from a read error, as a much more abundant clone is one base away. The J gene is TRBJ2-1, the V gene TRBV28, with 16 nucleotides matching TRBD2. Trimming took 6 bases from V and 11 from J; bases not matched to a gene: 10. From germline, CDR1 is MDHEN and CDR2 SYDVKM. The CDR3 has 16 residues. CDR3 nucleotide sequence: TGTGCCAGCAGCTTGGGACTAGCGGGAGGGTTGAATAAGCAGTTCTTC. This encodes CASSLGLAGGLNKQFF.

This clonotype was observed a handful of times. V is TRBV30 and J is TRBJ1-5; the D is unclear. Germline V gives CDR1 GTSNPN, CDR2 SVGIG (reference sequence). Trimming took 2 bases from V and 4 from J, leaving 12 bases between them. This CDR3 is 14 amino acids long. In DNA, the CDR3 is TGTGCCTGGAGTACTCTCGGCAGGAATCAGCCCCAGCATTTT. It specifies CAWSTLGRNQPQHF.

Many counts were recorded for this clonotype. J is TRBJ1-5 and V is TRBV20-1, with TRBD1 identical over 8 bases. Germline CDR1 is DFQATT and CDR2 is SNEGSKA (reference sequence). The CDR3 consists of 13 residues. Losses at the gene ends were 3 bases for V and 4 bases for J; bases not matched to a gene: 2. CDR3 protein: CSASRQGNQPQHF. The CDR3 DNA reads TGCAGTGCTAGTAGACAGGGGAATCAGCCCCAGCATTTT.